This T cell receptor beta chain was captured by sequencing in a study of identical twins. One entry per CDR3 protein results from TCRdb running MiXCR on the 5' RACE reads. This repertoire shows hundreds of thousands of distinct CDR3 sequences, 5.5% to 7.5% found once; its top ten account for 1.5% to 2%. This clonotype occurred many times. V was clipped by 4 bases and J by 0 bases, with 13 bases between them. Germline CDR1 is MNHEY and CDR2 is SMNVEV (reference sequence). The CDR3 covers 16 residues. Sequenced input: naive T cells sorted from blood. This TCR was recovered from a young man in good health. The chain carries TRBV27 and TRBJ2-1; the D is unclear. This chain's CDR3 is CASSWTLPSSYNEQFF. The CDR3 DNA is TGTGCCAGCAGTTGGACCCTGCCGAGCTCCTACAATGAGCAGTTCTTC.